These 9 T cell receptor beta chains originate from one sample sequenced in a study of early T cells in non-severe SARS-CoV-2 infection. A single record per CDR3 protein comes from TCRdb applying MiXCR to the 5' RACE reads. Of 99,000 or so distinct CDR3 sequences listed, 16% were seen once; the top ten hold roughly 1.3%. Sequenced: whole blood. All receptors come from an adult who was a healthcare worker with PCR-confirmed SARS-CoV-2 infection or an uninfected control (not recorded which).

This clonotype was seen many times. V gene TRBV6-1 combines with J gene TRBJ1-1, with D unresolved. The V gene lost 8 bases and the J gene lost 1 base, with 5 bases spanning the gap. The CDR3 has 11 amino acids. Germline CDR1 is MNHNS and CDR2 is SASEGT. As DNA, the CDR3 is TGTGCCAGCGGAAGGAACACTGAAGCTTTCTTT. Translation: CASGRNTEAFF.

This clonotype was counted a single time. A much larger clone sits a single nucleotide away, making a read error possible. This chain uses TRBV7-2 with TRBJ1-2; D is ambiguous. Germline V gene data show CDR1 as SGHTA and CDR2 as FQGNSA. The CDR3 runs to 12 residues. This chain's CDR3 is CANSLDNYGYTF. DNA for the CDR3: TGTGCCAACAGCTTGGATAACTATGGCTACACCTTC.

This clonotype turned up a few times. This rearrangement joins TRBV23-1 to TRBJ2-3; a weak D match, TRBD2 (5 bases). TRBV23-1 is an open reading frame whose function is uncertain. Trimming removed 7 bases at V and 6 bases at J, with 23 bases between. This CDR3 contains 16 residues. The CDR3 DNA reads as TGCGCCAGCACCTTCGACCGGGCCCCTCGGAGGGATACGCAGTATTTT. The encoded protein is CASTFDRAPRRDTQYF.

V is TRBV20-1 and J is TRBJ2-3; D perhaps matches TRBD1 (6 bases). CDR3 length: 11 residues. V lost 6 bases and J 11 bases, leaving 15 bases between the germline ends. Germline V lookup: CDR1 DFQATT, CDR2 SNEGSKA (reference sequence). The chain's CDR3 is CSARPGVRQYF. DNA of the CDR3: TGCAGTGCCCGGCCAGGGGTTCGGCAGTATTTT.

The sample holds many counts of this clonotype. This chain uses TRBV6-5 with TRBJ1-1; 7 bases fit TRBD1. V trimming: 5 bases; J trimming: 1 base; junction bases outside the gene matches: 4. Germline CDR1 MNHEY, CDR2 SVGAGI. The CDR3 covers 14 residues. CDR3 residues: CASSPTGANTEAFF. As DNA, the CDR3 is TGTGCCAGCAGTCCCACAGGGGCGAACACTGAAGCTTTCTTT.

The J gene is TRBJ1-1, the V gene TRBV12-3 or TRBV12-4; D not resolved. CDR3 length: 12 residues. Trimming took 3 bases from V and 1 from J, leaving 3 bases between them. CDR3 residues: CASSFQNTEAFF. The CDR3 nucleotides are TGTGCCAGCAGTTTTCAGAACACTGAAGCTTTCTTT.

The chain's CDR3 is CASSQDGGRWYNEQFF. DNA for the CDR3: TGCGCCAGCAGCCAAGATGGGGGGAGATGGTACAATGAGCAGTTCTTC. The chain couples TRBV4-3 to TRBJ2-1, with a weak D call TRBD2 (6 bases). The germline V gene encodes CDR1 LGHNA and CDR2 YSLEER. The CDR3 covers 16 residues. Trimming took off 0 bases at V and 4 bases at J, with 13 bases between the two ends.

This clonotype has just a few counts. This chain joins TRBV7-8 and TRBJ2-7; D possibly corresponds to TRBD2 (6 bases). Per the germline V gene, CDR1 is SGHVS and CDR2 is FQNEAQ. V lost 1 base and J lost 0, with 16 bases in between. This CDR3 comprises 17 residues. The CDR3 DNA reads as TGTGCCAGCAGCTTAGTCAGTCAGGCCGGGAGCTCCTACGAGCAGTACTTC. Protein product: CASSLVSQAGSSYEQYF.

This chain links TRBV3-1 with TRBJ1-3, with D uncertain. V was pared by 4 bases and J by 4 bases, with 2 bases between. Germline CDR1 LGHDT, CDR2 YNNKEL (reference sequence). The CDR3 consists of 11 residues. Here the CDR3 reads CASSPGNTIYF. For the CDR3, the DNA is TGTGCCAGCAGCCCAGGAAACACCATATATTTT. The full variable domain, its missing parts supplied by reference TRBV3-1 and TRBJ1-3, is DTAVSQTPKYLVTQMGNDKSIKCEQNLGHDTMYWYKQDSKKFLKIMFSYNNKELIINETVPNRFSPKSPDKAHLNLHINSLELGDSAVYFCASSPGNTIYFGEGSWLTVV.